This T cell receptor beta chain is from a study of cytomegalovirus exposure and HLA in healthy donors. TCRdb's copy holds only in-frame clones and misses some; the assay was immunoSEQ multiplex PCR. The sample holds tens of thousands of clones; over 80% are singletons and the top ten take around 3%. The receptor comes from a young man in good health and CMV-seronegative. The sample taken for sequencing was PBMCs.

CDR3 region: CASGLKAGGYNEQFF. Written as DNA, the CDR3 is TGTGCTAGTGGTTTGAAGGCGGGGGGCTACAATGAGCAGTTCTTC. The gene calls are TRBV12-5 and TRBJ2-1; 8 nucleotides align to TRBD2. The CDR3 runs 15 residues. V was pared by 2 bases and J by 3 bases, with 3 bases of the junction left unmatched. Germline-derived CDR1 and CDR2 are LGHNT and FRNRAP.